This TCR beta chain was recovered during a study of T cell repertoires in cytomegalovirus infection. Study-level findings and limits: Dominating the ex vivo response were TCR beta clonotypes that were CMV-specific and HLA-C-restricted.

One entry per CDR3 protein, called by TCRdb with MiXCR from the reads. The sample consists of about 400,000 distinct CDR3 sequences, roughly 20% of them appearing once. This clonotype was seen ten or more times. Its antigen is unknown. V shed 5 bases, J shed 8 bases, and the junction held 5 bases outside the gene matches. This CDR3 has 14 residues. From germline, CDR1 is SGHVS and CDR2 FQNEAQ. The source is a human donor in good health (CMV status not recorded). Some clones in this sample may be carry-over from other donors' samples. Material: PBMCs. This chain joins TRBV7-8 and TRBJ1-6, with 8 nucleotides matching TRBD1. The CDR3 DNA reads TGTGCCAGCAGCCTCGACAGGGGTGATTCACCCCTCCACTTT. Protein sequence: CASSLDRGDSPLHF.